This T cell receptor (beta chain) is drawn from a study of control samples from healthy donors and cancer patients. CDR1 and CDR2 from the germline V gene are SGHAT and FQNNGV. The V gene lost 6 bases and the J gene lost 10 bases, with 28 bases spanning the gap. This CDR3 region has 17 residues. Clones were sequenced by immunoSEQ multiplex PCR, and TCRdb holds only the in-frame ones, with some missing. Of under 65,000 clones listed, 90% are singletons. The chain links TRBV11-2 to TRBJ2-1; the D call may be TRBD1 or TRBD2 (5 bases each). The TCR originated in a woman between 45 and 65 years old with colorectal cancer. The specimen was PBMCs. The CDR3 is CASRFYGGASAPSEQFF. In DNA form, the CDR3 reads TGTGCCAGCAGATTTTATGGGGGAGCGAGCGCCCCTTCGGAGCAGTTCTTC.